The 14 T cell receptor beta chains below were found in one sample sequenced in a study of blood T cell repertoires in COVID-19. Sequenced by immunoSEQ multiplex PCR; TCRdb stores in-frame clones only, minus some. The sample has some 290,000 clones, 80% to 85% seen once. Material: peripheral blood. The receptors were sampled from a woman in her sixties or seventies with active or convalescent COVID-19.

Note on this clone: Other DNA sequences in the sample encode the same CDR3. V is TRBV7-9 and J is TRBJ1-5; TRBD1 might be the D (5 bases). CDR3 length: 13 residues. V was trimmed by 5 bases and J by 5 bases, leaving 10 bases between them. Germline V CDR1 and CDR2: SEHNR, FQNEAQ (reference sequence). CDR3 sequence: CASSLGGDQPQHF. CDR3 nucleotides: TGTGCCAGCAGCCTTGGGGGGGATCAGCCCCAGCATTTT.

This rearrangement joins TRBV27 to TRBJ2-7; TRBD1 is a possible D gene (5 bases). The length of the CDR3 is 16 residues. V was clipped by 7 bases and J by 2 bases, with 21 bases between them. CDR1 and CDR2 (germline): MNHEY, SMNVEV (reference sequence). CDR3 region: CASTLDSRLLPYEQYF. The CDR3, as DNA: TGTGCCAGCACCTTAGACAGTCGGCTCCTCCCCTACGAGCAGTACTTC.

The chain links TRBV5-4 to TRBJ2-7; D is unclear. The CDR3 runs to 12 residues. V lost 7 bases and J lost 0, with 8 bases in between. Germline assignment: CDR1 SGHNT and CDR2 YYREEE (reference sequence). The CDR3: CASGSDSYEQYF. DNA of the CDR3: TGTGCCAGCGGTTCAGACTCCTACGAGCAGTACTTC.

The rearrangement links TRBV6-1 to TRBJ1-1; possible D gene TRBD1, 6 bases. This CDR3 is built from 14 residues. With 5 bases removed from V and 2 bases from J, the gap between germline ends came to 12 bases. From germline, CDR1 is MNHNS and CDR2 SASEGT. The CDR3 DNA follows: TGTGCCAGCAGTAAAAGGACAGAAAACACTGAAGCTTTCTTT. This codes for CASSKRTENTEAFF.

J is TRBJ1-2 and V is TRBV2, with a weak D call TRBD1 (5 bases). The CDR3 is 17 residues long. With 6 bases removed from V and 4 bases from J, the gap between germline ends came to 24 bases. Per the germline V gene, CDR1 is SNHLY and CDR2 is FYNNEI. CDR3 nucleotide sequence: TGTGCCAGCAGGCCAACGGAAACAGGAGTTCGGATCTATGGCTACACCTTC. Residues: CASRPTETGVRIYGYTF.

The J gene is TRBJ1-2, the V gene TRBV7-8; 9 bases map to TRBD1. Germline V lookup: CDR1 SGHVS, CDR2 FQNEAQ. Trimming removed 7 bases from V and 5 bases from J; junction bases left unmatched: 11. CDR3 size: 15 residues. As DNA, the CDR3 is TGTGCCAGCACGAGCCGCGATGGGACAGGGTATGGCTACACCTTC. Translating it yields CASTSRDGTGYGYTF.

The chain combines TRBV3-1 (or the pseudogene TRBV3-2) with TRBJ2-3, with TRBD2 identical over 9 bases. After removal of 5 bases from V and 7 bases from J, the junction contained 10 bases not matched to a gene. Looked up from germline, CDR1 is LGHDT and CDR2 is YNNKEL (reference sequence). The CDR3 spans 15 residues. In DNA, the CDR3 is TGTGCCAGCAGCGCGCGGGGGGGAGGTATAAATACGCAGTATTTT. Protein: CASSARGGGINTQYF.

CDR3 amino acids: CASSQDWVDRLGEKLFF. CDR3 nucleotide sequence: TGTGCCAGCAGCCAAGACTGGGTGGACAGGCTTGGTGAAAAACTGTTTTTT. The chain couples TRBV14 to TRBJ1-4, with TRBD1 matching 7 bases. Unmatched junction bases numbered 11, after V lost 0 bases and J lost 7 bases. This CDR3 region has 17 residues. The germline V gene encodes CDR1 SGHDN and CDR2 FVKESK.

V gene TRBV7-2 combines with J gene TRBJ1-1; 11 bases are shared with TRBD1. This CDR3 contains 13 residues. The germline gives CDR1 SGHTA, CDR2 FQGNSA. The J segment lost 11 bases and the V segment lost 5 bases, leaving 7 bases of the junction unmatched. The CDR3 spells CASSPRTGGMAFF. The DNA for the CDR3 is TGTGCCAGCAGCCCCCGGACAGGGGGCATGGCTTTCTTT.

The chain uses TRBV4-2 and TRBJ2-7; tentative D call: TRBD1 (5 bases). CDR1 is LGHNA and CDR2 is YNFKEQ in the germline V gene. V lost 3 bases and J lost 2, with 8 bases in between. The CDR3 has 13 residues. CDR3: CASSHQGPYEQYF. The CDR3 DNA sequence: TGTGCCAGCAGCCATCAGGGTCCCTACGAGCAGTACTTC.

J is TRBJ1-1 and V is TRBV19; D is perhaps TRBD1 (6 bases). CDR1 is LNHDA, CDR2 SQIVND, per germline (reference sequence). The CDR3 has 13 residues. The V and J ends lost 7 bases and 1 base respectively, with 10 bases between them. The CDR3 protein is CASIPDRNTEAFF. The DNA for the CDR3 is TGTGCCAGTATCCCGGACAGGAACACTGAAGCTTTCTTT. Full variable domain (missing parts from reference TRBV19 and TRBJ1-1): DGGITQSPKYLFRKEGQNVTLSCEQNLNHDAMYWYRQDPGQGLRLIYYSQIVNDFQKGDIAEGYSVSREKKESFPLTVTSAQKNPTAFYLCASIPDRNTEAFFGQGTRLTVV.

The chain employs TRBV4-3 and TRBJ2-7; D remains ambiguous. The CDR3 length is 14 residues. Trimming took 0 bases from V and 2 from J, leaving 8 bases between them. Germline assignment: CDR1 LGHNA and CDR2 YSLEER. The CDR3 bases are TGCGCCAGCAGCCAAGATTGGGCCGCCTACGAGCAGTACTTC. This gives the protein CASSQDWAAYEQYF.

V is TRBV5-1 and J is TRBJ2-3; the D is unclear. The V gene's germline CDR1 is SGHRS and CDR2 YFSETQ. This CDR3 has 16 amino acids. The V end was cut by 0 bases, the J end by 7 bases, with 18 bases between. CDR3 nucleotides: TGCGCCAGCAGCTTGGCCGCACGGCGCTTTAGCCATACGCAGTATTTT. Protein product: CASSLAARRFSHTQYF.

This chain uses TRBV20-1 with TRBJ2-1; 10 bases match TRBD2. After removal of 3 bases from V and 7 bases from J, the junction contained 6 bases not matched to a gene. Germline-derived CDR1 and CDR2 are DFQATT and SNEGSKA (reference sequence). The CDR3 covers 14 residues. The CDR3 protein is CSASPTSGANEQFF. In DNA form, the CDR3 reads TGCAGTGCTAGTCCAACTAGCGGGGCGAATGAGCAGTTCTTC.